This T cell receptor beta chain was recovered during a study of blood T cells in healthy people across ages. Ten or more counts support this clonotype. Primed by a sample-barcoded 5' primer and a J-beta primer mix, a second PCR proceeded for about 7 to 11 cycles. TCRdb reprocessed the 5' RACE reads via MiXCR and lists one record per CDR3 protein. This sample has around 780,000 distinct CDR3 sequences, with approximately 60% found just once. The CDR3 has 14 amino acids. Germline V gene lookup returns CDR1 LGHDT and CDR2 YNNKEL (reference sequence). V was shortened by 5 bases and J by 2 bases, with 13 bases between the two germline ends.

The chain recombines TRBV3-1 with TRBJ2-7; D could derive from TRBD1 or TRBD2 (5 bases each). The source material was blood. This sequence was found in a man aged 35-49 years in good health. The CDR3 coding sequence is TGTGCCAGCAGCTCGGGACCGAATCCCTACGAGCAGTACTTC. Encoded protein: CASSSGPNPYEQYF.